The source of this TCR beta chain is a study of CD8 T cells in Susac syndrome. RNA in amounts of roughly 0.5 to 1 ug was reverse transcribed with random hexamers. In TCRdb, the immunoSEQ multiplex PCR reads were re-called with MiXCR into one record per CDR3 protein. The sample carries 190,000 or so distinct CDR3 sequences, around 96% recorded once. CDR1 and CDR2 (germline): GTSNPN, SVGIG (reference sequence). Trimming cost V 1 base and J 7 bases, with 11 bases left between them. The CDR3 consists of 13 residues. The sequenced material came from CD4+ T cells from PBMCs. The clonotype comes from a human donor with multiple sclerosis. The chain couples TRBV30 to TRBJ2-1; D tentatively fits TRBD1 or TRBD2 (5 bases each). CDR3 nucleotides: TGTGCCTGGAGTGACCGGGGCCGAAATGAGCAGTTCTTC. It codes for CAWSDRGRNEQFF.